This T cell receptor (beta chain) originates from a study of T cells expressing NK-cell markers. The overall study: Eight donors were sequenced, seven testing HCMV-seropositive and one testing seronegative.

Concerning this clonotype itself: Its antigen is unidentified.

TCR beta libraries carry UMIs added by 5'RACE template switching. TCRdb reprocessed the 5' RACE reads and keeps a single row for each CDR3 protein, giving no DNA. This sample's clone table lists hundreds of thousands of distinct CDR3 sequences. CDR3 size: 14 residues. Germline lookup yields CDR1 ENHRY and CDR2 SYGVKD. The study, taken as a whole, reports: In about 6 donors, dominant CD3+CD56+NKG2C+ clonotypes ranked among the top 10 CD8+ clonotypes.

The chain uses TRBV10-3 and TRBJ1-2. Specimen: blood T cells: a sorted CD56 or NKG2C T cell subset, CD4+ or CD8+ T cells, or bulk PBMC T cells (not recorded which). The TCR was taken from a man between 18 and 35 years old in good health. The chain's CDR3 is CAISEGKINYGYTF.